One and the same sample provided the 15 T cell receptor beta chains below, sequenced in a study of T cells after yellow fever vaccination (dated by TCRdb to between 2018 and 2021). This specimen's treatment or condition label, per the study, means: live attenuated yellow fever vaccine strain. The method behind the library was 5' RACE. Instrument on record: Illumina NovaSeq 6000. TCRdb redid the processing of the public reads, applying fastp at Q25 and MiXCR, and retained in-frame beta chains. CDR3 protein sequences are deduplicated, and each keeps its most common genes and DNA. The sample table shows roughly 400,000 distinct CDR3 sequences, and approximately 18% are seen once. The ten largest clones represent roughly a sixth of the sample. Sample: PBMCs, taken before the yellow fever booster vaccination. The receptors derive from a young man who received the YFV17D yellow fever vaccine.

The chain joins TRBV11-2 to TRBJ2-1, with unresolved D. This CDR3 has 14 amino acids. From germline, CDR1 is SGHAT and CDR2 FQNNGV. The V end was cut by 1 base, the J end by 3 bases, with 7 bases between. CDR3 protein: CASSLVAVYNEQFF. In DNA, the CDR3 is TGTGCCAGCAGCTTAGTGGCAGTCTACAATGAGCAGTTCTTC. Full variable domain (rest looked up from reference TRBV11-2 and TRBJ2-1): EAGVAQSPRYKIIEKRQSVAFWCNPISGHATLYWYQQILGQGPKLLIQFQNNGVVDDSQLPKDRFSAERLKGVDSTLKIQPAKLEDSAVYLCASSLVAVYNEQFFGPGTRLTVL.

The DNA of the CDR3 is TGCGCCAGCAGCTTGGCCCTCACCGGCGGGACTGAAGCTTTCTTT. Encoded protein: CASSLALTGGTEAFF. The chain joins TRBV5-1 to TRBJ1-1; D is uncertain. The CDR3 totals 15 residues. The V gene lost 0 bases and the J gene lost 5 bases, with 14 bases spanning the gap. Germline lookup yields CDR1 SGHRS and CDR2 YFSETQ. Filled out from reference TRBV5-1 and TRBJ1-1, the complete variable domain reads KAGVTQTPRYLIKTRGQQVTLSCSPISGHRSVSWYQQTPGQGLQFLFEYFSETQRNKGNFPGRFSGRQFSNSRSEMNVSTLELGDSALYLCASSLALTGGTEAFFGQGTRLTVV.

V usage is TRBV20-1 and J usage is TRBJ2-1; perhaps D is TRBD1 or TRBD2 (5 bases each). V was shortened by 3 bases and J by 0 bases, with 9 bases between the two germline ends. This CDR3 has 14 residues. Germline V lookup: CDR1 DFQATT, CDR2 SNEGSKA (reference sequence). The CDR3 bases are TGCAGTGCTAGGCTTGGGGGCTCCTACAATGAGCAGTTCTTC. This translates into CSARLGGSYNEQFF.

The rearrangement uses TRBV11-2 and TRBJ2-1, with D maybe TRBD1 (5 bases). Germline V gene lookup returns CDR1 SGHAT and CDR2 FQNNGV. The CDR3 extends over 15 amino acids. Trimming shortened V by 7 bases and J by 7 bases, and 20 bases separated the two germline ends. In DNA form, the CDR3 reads TGTGCCAGCACCTTGGACATCGCTCGGATAAATGAGCAGTTCTTC. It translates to CASTLDIARINEQFF.

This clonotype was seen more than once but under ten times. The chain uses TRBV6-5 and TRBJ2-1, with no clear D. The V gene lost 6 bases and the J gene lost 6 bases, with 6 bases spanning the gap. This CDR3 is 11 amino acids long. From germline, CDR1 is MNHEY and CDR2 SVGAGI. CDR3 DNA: TGTGCCAGCAGCCAGGCCAATGAGCAGTTCTTC. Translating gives CASSQANEQFF.

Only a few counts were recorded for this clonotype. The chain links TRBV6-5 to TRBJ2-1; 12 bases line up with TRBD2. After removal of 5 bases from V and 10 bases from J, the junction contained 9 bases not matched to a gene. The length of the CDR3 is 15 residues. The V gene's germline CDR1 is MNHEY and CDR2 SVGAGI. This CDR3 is CASSRTGLAGDEQFF. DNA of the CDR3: TGTGCCAGCAGTAGAACGGGACTAGCGGGTGACGAGCAGTTCTTC.

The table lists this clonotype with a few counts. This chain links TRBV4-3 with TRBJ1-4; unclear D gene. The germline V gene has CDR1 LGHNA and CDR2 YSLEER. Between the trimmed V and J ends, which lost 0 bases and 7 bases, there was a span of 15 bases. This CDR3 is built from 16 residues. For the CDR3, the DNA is TGCGCCAGCAGCCAAGATCTGGGCACCACTTTTGAAAAACTGTTTTTT. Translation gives CASSQDLGTTFEKLFF.

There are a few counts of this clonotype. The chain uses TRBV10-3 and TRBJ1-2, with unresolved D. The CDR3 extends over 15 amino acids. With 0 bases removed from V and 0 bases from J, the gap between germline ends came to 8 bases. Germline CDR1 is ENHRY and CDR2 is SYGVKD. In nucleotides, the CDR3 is TGTGCCATCAGTGAGTCTTCGAGCCCTAACTATGGCTACACCTTC. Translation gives CAISESSSPNYGYTF.

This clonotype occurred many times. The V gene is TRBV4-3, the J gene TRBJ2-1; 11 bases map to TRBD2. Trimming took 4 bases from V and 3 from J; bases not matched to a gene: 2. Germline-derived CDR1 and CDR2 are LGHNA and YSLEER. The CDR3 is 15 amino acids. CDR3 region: CASSPGTSGYNEQFF. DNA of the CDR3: TGCGCCAGCAGCCCCGGGACTAGCGGCTACAATGAGCAGTTCTTC.

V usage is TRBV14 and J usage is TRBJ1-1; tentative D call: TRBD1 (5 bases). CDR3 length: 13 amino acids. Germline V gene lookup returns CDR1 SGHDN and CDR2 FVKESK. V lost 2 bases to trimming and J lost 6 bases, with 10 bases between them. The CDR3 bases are TGTGCCAGCAGCCAACAGGGATCGGCTGAAGCTTTCTTT. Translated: CASSQQGSAEAFF.

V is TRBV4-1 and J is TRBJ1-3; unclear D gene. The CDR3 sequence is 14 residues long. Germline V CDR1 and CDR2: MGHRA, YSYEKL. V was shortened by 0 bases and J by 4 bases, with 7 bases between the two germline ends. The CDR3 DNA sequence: TGCGCCAGCAGCCAAGATAGTCCGGGAAACACCATATATTTT. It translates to CASSQDSPGNTIYF.

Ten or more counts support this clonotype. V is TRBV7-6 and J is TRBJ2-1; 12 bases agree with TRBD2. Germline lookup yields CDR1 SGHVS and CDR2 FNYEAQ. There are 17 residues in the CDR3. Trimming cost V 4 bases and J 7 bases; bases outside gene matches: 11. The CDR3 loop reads CASSSTLLAGGLNEQFF. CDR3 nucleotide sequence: TGTGCCAGCAGCTCAACTTTACTAGCGGGGGGTCTGAATGAGCAGTTCTTC.

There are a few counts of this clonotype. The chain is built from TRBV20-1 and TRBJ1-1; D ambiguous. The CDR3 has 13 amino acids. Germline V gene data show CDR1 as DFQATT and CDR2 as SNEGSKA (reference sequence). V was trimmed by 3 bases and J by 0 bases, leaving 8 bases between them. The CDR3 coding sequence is TGCAGTGCTAGTAGGGAGTTGAACACTGAAGCTTTCTTT. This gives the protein CSASRELNTEAFF.

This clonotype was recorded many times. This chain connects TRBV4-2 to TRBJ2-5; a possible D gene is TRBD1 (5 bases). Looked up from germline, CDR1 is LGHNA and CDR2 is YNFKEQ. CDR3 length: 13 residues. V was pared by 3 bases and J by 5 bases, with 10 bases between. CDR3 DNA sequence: TGTGCCAGCAGCCAGGGGCCCGGGGAGACCCAGTACTTC. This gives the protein CASSQGPGETQYF.

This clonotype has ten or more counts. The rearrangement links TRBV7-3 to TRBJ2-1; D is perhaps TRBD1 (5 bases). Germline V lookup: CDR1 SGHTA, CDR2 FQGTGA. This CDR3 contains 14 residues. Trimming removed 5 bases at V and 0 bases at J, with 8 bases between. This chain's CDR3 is CASSQGGSYNEQFF. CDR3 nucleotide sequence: TGTGCCAGCAGCCAGGGCGGCTCCTACAATGAGCAGTTCTTC.